This T cell receptor beta chain was captured by sequencing in a study of siplizumab effects on memory and regulatory T cells. This clone was picked up one time. Some clones are missing from TCRdb's copy, which holds only in-frame ones; the method was immunoSEQ multiplex PCR. This table holds around 95,000 clones, less than 95% found once. This CDR3 is 15 amino acids long. From germline, CDR1 is SGHAT and CDR2 FQNNGV. Trimming removed 5 bases from V and 0 bases from J; junction bases left unmatched: 4. The specimen was non-Treg CD4+ T cells sorted from blood. The sequence derives from a human donor in good health. This chain joins TRBV11-2 and TRBJ2-1; 7 nucleotides agree with TRBD2. The CDR3 loop is CASSSGVSSYNEQFF. The CDR3 region has the DNA TGTGCCAGCAGCAGCGGGGTAAGCTCCTACAATGAGCAGTTCTTC.